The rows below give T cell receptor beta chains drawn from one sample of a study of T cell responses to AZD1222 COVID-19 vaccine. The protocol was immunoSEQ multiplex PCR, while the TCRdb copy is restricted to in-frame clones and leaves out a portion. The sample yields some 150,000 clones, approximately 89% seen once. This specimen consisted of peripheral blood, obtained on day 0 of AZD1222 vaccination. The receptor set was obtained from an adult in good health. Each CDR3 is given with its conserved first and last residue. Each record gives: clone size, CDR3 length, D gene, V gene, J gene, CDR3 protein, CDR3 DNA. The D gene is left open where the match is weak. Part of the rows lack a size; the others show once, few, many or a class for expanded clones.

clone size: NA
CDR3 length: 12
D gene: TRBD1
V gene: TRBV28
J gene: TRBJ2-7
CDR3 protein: CASSPGGQGVSF
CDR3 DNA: TGTGCCAGCAGTCCTGGAGGACAGGGCGTTAGCTTC

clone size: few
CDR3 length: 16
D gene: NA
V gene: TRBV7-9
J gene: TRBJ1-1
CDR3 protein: CASSLGAGDMNTEAFF
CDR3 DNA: TGTGCCAGCAGCTTAGGGGCAGGGGACATGAACACTGAAGCTTTCTTT

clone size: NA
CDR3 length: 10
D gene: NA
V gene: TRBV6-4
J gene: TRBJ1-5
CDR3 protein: CASSGEPQHF
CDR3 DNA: TGTGCCAGCAGTGGAGAGCCCCAGCATTTT

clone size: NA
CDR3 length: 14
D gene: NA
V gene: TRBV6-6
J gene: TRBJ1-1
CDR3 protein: CASSPDTSNTEAFF
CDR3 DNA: TGTGCCAGCAGTCCGGACACATCAAACACTGAAGCTTTCTTT

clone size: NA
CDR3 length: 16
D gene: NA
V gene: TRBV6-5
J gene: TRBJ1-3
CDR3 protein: CASSYERQFSGNTIYF
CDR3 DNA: TGTGCCAGCAGTTACGAGCGTCAATTCTCTGGAAACACCATATATTTT

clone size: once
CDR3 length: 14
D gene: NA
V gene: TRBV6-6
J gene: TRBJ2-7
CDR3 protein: CASTPAGASLEQYF
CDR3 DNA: TGTGCCAGCACCCCGGCAGGGGCGAGCCTCGAGCAGTACTTC

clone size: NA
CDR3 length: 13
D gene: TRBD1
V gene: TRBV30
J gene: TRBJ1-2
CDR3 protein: CAWTWDRGHGYTF
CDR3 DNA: TGTGCCTGGACCTGGGACAGGGGACATGGCTACACCTTC

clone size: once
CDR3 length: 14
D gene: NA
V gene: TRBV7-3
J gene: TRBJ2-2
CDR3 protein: CASSLGRTGGELFF
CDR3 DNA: TGTGCCAGCAGCTTAGGGCGCACGGGCGGGGAGCTGTTTTTT

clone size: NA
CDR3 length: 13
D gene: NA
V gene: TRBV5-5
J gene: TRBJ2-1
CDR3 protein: CASSLVTGLEQFF
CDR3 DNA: TGTGCCAGCAGCTTAGTTACAGGGTTAGAGCAGTTCTTC

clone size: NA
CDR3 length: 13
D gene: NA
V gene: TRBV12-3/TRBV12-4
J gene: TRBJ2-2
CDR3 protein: CASEGGSTGELFF
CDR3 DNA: TGTGCCAGCGAGGGGGGCTCCACCGGGGAGCTGTTTTTT

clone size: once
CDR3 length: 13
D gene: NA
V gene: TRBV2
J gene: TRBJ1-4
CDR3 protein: CASSGGVFEKLFF
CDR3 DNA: TGTGCCAGCAGTGGGGGTGTCTTTGAAAAACTGTTTTTT

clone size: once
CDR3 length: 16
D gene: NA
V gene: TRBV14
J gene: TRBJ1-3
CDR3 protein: CASSQHRASSGNTIYF
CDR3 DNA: TGTGCCAGCAGCCAACACAGGGCCTCCTCTGGAAACACCATATATTTT

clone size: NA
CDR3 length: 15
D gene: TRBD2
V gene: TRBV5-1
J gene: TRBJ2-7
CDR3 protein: CASSFSGGANHEQYF
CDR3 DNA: TGCGCCAGCAGCTTCAGCGGGGGGGCCAACCACGAGCAGTACTTC

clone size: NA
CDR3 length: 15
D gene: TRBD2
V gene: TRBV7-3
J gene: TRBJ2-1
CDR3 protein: CASSRGLGGVNEQFF
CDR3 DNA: TGTGCCAGCAGCCGGGGACTAGGAGGGGTCAATGAGCAGTTCTTC

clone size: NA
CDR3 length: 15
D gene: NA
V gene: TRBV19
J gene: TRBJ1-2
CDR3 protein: CASSHGLGGNYGYTF
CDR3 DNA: TGTGCCAGTAGCCACGGCCTAGGGGGGAACTATGGCTACACCTTC

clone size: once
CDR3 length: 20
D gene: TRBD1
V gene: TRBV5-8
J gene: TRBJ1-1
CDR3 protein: CASSLREYRGRGGMNTEAFF
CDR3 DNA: TGTGCCAGCAGCTTGCGCGAATACAGGGGGCGCGGGGGAATGAACACTGAAGCTTTCTTT

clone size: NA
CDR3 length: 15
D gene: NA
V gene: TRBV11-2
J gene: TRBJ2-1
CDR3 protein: CASTKTGPQYNEQFF
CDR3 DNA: TGTGCCAGCACCAAAACAGGGCCCCAATACAATGAGCAGTTCTTC

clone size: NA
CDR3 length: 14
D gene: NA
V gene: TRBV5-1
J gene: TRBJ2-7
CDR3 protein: CASSFGGTYYEQYF
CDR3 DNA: TGCGCCAGCAGCTTTGGGGGCACTTACTACGAGCAGTACTTC

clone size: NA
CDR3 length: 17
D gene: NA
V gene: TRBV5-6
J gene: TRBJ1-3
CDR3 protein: CASSPLGDAMRGNTIYF
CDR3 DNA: TGTGCCAGCAGCCCCCTGGGGGACGCAATGAGAGGAAACACCATATATTTT

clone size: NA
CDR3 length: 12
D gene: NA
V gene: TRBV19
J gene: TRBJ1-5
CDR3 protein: CASSTGYQPQHF
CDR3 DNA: TGTGCCAGTAGTACAGGGTATCAGCCCCAGCATTTT

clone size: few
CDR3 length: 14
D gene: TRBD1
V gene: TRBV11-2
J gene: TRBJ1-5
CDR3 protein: CASSRQGDGQPQHF
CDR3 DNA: TGTGCCAGCTCACGACAGGGGGACGGGCAGCCCCAGCATTTT

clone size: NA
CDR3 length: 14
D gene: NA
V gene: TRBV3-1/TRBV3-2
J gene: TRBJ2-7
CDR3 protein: CASSPTGSSYEQYF
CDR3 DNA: TGTGCCAGCAGCCCGACGGGTAGCTCCTACGAGCAGTACTTC

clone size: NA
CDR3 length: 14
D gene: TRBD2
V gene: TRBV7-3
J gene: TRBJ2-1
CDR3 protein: CASSLRGGYNEQFF
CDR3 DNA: TGTGCCAGCAGCTTAAGGGGGGGCTACAATGAGCAGTTCTTC

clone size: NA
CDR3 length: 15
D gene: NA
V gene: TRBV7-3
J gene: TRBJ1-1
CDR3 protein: CASSPPGVENTEAFF
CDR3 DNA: TGTGCCAGCAGCCCCCCCGGGGTAGAGAACACTGAAGCTTTCTTT

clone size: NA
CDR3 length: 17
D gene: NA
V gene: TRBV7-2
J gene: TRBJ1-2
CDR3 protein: CASSFTLTGLEANGYTF
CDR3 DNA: TGTGCCAGCAGTTTCACCCTTACAGGCCTAGAGGCGAATGGCTACACCTTC

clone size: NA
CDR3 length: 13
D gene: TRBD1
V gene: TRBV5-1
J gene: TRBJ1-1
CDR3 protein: CASSRGQGTEAFF
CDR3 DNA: TGCGCCAGCAGCCGAGGACAGGGCACTGAAGCTTTCTTT

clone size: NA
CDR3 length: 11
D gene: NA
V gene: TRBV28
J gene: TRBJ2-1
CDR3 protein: CASSSHTEQFF
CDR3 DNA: TGTGCCAGCAGTTCACATACTGAGCAGTTCTTC

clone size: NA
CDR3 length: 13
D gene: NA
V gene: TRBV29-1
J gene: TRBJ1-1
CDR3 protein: CSARKARDTEAFF
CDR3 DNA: TGCAGCGCCCGAAAGGCAAGGGACACTGAAGCTTTCTTT

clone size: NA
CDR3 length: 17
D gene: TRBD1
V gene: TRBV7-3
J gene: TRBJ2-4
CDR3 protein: CASSFTGTGVAKNIQYF
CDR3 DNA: TGTGCCAGCAGCTTTACCGGGACAGGGGTAGCCAAAAACATTCAGTACTTC

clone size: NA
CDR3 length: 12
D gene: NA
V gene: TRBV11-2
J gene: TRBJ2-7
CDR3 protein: CASSPGLYEQYF
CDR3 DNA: TGTGCCAGCAGCCCCGGACTTTACGAGCAGTACTTC

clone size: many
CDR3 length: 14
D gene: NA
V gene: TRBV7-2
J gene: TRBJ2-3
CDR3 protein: CASSSSRIGDTQYF
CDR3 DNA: TGTGCCAGCAGCTCCTCACGCATTGGAGATACGCAGTATTTT

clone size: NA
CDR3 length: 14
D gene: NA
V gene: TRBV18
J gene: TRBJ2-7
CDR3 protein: CASSPPSRTYEQYF
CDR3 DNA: TGTGCCAGCTCACCACCGAGCAGAACTTACGAGCAGTACTTC

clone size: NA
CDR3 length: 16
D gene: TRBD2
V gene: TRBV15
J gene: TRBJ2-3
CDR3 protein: CATSRGGGLVTDTQYF
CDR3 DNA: TGTGCCACCAGCAGAGGTGGGGGACTAGTGACAGATACGCAGTATTTT

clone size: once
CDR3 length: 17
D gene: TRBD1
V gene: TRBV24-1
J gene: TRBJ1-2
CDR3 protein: CATSEDREILRFYGYTF
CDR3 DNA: TGTGCCACCAGTGAGGACAGGGAAATCCTACGCTTCTATGGCTACACCTTC

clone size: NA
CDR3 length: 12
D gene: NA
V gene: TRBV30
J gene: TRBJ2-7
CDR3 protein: CAWRILSGEQYF
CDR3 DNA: TGTGCCTGGAGGATCCTCTCCGGGGAGCAGTACTTC

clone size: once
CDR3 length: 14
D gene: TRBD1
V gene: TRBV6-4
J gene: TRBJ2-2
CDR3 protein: CASRGQGSTGELFF
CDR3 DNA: TGTGCCAGCAGGGGACAGGGGAGTACCGGGGAGCTGTTTTTT

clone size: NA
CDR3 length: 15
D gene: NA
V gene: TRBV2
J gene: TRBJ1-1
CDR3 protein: CASISRELGNTEAFF
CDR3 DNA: TGTGCCAGCATTAGCCGGGAACTGGGGAACACTGAAGCTTTCTTT

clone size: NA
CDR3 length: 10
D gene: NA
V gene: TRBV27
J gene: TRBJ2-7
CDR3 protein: CASRSSEQYF
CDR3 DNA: TGTGCCAGCAGGTCCTCCGAGCAGTACTTC

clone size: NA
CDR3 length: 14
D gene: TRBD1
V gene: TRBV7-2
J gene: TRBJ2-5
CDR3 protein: CASSRDRGGETQYF
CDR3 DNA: TGTGCCAGCAGCAGGGACAGGGGAGGAGAGACCCAGTACTTC